This T cell receptor (beta chain) was profiled in a study of cytotoxic CD8 clonotypes in ibrutinib-treated CLL. Study context: Sequenced samples delivered averages of around 250,000 productive templates and more than 75,000 productive rearrangements. Findings of the study overall: Ibrutinib response saw clonality rise, and progression saw it return toward baseline.

Data came from immunoSEQ multiplex PCR; TCRdb stores just in-frame clones and leaves some out. The sample has 110,000 to 150,000 clones; about 80% are singletons. Germline CDR1 and CDR2: MNHNY and SVGAGI (reference sequence). The CDR3 has 15 amino acids. With respect to this clone: What it binds is unknown.

V usage is TRBV6-6 and J usage is TRBJ2-2, with 7 positions matching TRBD2. The clonotype originates from a human donor with chronic lymphocytic leukemia. The sample here was PBMCs, taken after 24 months of ibrutinib treatment. CDR3 sequence: CATQTPGLSAGELFF. Here the CDR3 DNA reads TGTGCTACCCAGACCCCGGGACTAAGCGCCGGGGAGCTGTTTTTT.